Below are 22 T cell receptor beta chains sequenced from a single sample in a study of blood T cells in healthy people across ages. Sample-barcoded 5' priming and a J-beta primer mix drove a second PCR of about 6 to 12 cycles. TCRdb reprocessed the 5' RACE reads via MiXCR and lists one record per CDR3 protein. The profile shows 1,500,000 or so distinct CDR3 sequences, 40% to 45% of them singletons. Sequencing input: blood. These receptors all stem from a woman younger than 30 in good health.

In its sample, this clonotype was seen many times. The chain joins TRBV9 to TRBJ2-3; TRBD1 matches 11 bases. CDR1 is SGDLS, CDR2 YYNGEE, per germline. With 6 bases clipped from V and 9 bases from J, the junction kept 9 bases outside the gene matches. CDR3 length equals 14 residues. In DNA, the CDR3 is TGTGCCAGCAACTCCGGAGGGACAGGGGGGACGCAGTATTTT. It translates to CASNSGGTGGTQYF. The complete variable domain, with remaining parts taken from reference TRBV9 and TRBJ2-3, reads DSGVTQTPKHLITATGQRVTLRCSPRSGDLSVYWYQQSLDQGLQFLIQYYNGEERAKGNILERFSAQQFPDLHSELNLSSLELGDSALYFCASNSGGTGGTQYFGPGTRLTVL.

The table lists this clonotype with a few counts. The V call is TRBV4-3, the J call TRBJ1-3, with D hard to call. V lost 1 base to trimming and J lost 0 bases, with 7 bases between them. The germline V gene has CDR1 LGHNA and CDR2 YSLEER. This CDR3 is 15 amino acids long. In DNA, the CDR3 is TGCGCCAGCAGCCAAGTCTACGACTCTGGAAACACCATATATTTT. It specifies CASSQVYDSGNTIYF.

This sequence joins TRBV20-1 and TRBJ2-5; perhaps D is TRBD1 or TRBD2 (6 bases each). The CDR3 length is 16 residues. Germline loops: CDR1 DFQATT, CDR2 SNEGSKA (reference sequence). V lost 2 bases and J lost 2, with 18 bases in between. The CDR3 reads CSARSRRGPGQETQYF. DNA of the CDR3: TGCAGTGCTAGATCTCGACGGGGGCCAGGGCAAGAGACCCAGTACTTC.

There are a few counts of this clonotype. CDR3 region: CSASHRGYNNQPQHF. CDR3 in DNA: TGCAGTGCTAGCCACAGGGGGTACAACAATCAGCCCCAGCATTTT. This chain links TRBV20-1 with TRBJ1-5, with 8 positions matching TRBD1. V shed 3 bases, J shed 3 bases, and the junction held 7 bases outside the gene matches. Germline V gene lookup returns CDR1 DFQATT and CDR2 SNEGSKA (reference sequence). This CDR3 spans 15 amino acids.

The chain carries TRBV7-3 and TRBJ2-2; TRBD2 might be the D (6 bases). Germline CDR1 is SGHTA and CDR2 is FQGTGA. CDR3 length equals 14 residues. Trimming took 2 bases from V and 6 from J, leaving 10 bases between them. Here the CDR3 DNA reads TGTGCCAGCAGCTTAGGCAGGGAGGCCGGGGAGCTGTTTTTT. Translated, it gives CASSLGREAGELFF.

The chain links TRBV7-2 to TRBJ2-7; 7 bases agree with TRBD2. With 4 bases clipped from V and 3 bases from J, the junction kept 6 bases outside the gene matches. Germline V lookup: CDR1 SGHTA, CDR2 FQGNSA. This CDR3 contains 14 residues. The CDR3, as DNA: TGTGCCAGCAGCTCTCAGCGGGGTAGCTACGAGCAGTACTTC. Amino acids: CASSSQRGSYEQYF.

This clonotype was detected a few times. The V and J genes are TRBV10-3 and TRBJ2-3, with TRBD2 matching 14 bases. The CDR3 has 18 amino acids. The germline V gene has CDR1 ENHRY and CDR2 SYGVKD. The V segment lost 6 bases and the J segment 0 bases; nucleotides outside the gene matches: 8. The CDR3 region has the DNA TGTGCCATCAGGGCTCGGACTAGCGGGGGGCTTAGCACAGATACGCAGTATTTT. Translated, it gives CAIRARTSGGLSTDTQYF.

The CDR3 DNA is TGTGCCAGCAGTTTGTCCGGGACCCATAATTCACCCCTCCACTTT. As protein: CASSLSGTHNSPLHF. The chain uses TRBV27 and TRBJ1-6; possible D gene TRBD1, 5 bases. The CDR3 has 15 amino acids. V lost 3 bases and J lost 5, with 11 bases in between. The germline V gene has CDR1 MNHEY and CDR2 SMNVEV (reference sequence).

The chain combines TRBV28 with TRBJ2-1, with D possibly being TRBD1 or TRBD2 (6 bases each). This CDR3 comprises 13 residues. Trimming shortened V by 6 bases and J by 6 bases, and 12 bases separated the two germline ends. CDR1 MDHEN and CDR2 SYDVKM come from the germline V gene. Here the CDR3 reads CASRPGGSNEQFF. The CDR3 region has the DNA TGTGCCAGCAGGCCCGGGGGCTCCAATGAGCAGTTCTTC. The whole variable domain, remainder taken from reference TRBV28 and TRBJ2-1, is DVKVTQSSRYLVKRTGEKVFLECVQDMDHENMFWYRQDPGLGLRLIYFSYDVKMKEKGDIPEGYSVSREKKERFSLILESASTNQTSMYLCASRPGGSNEQFFGPGTRLTVL.

This clonotype turned up a few times. The CDR3 is CASTITGTSGGEQYF. DNA of the CDR3: TGTGCCAGCACCATCACCGGGACTAGCGGGGGCGAGCAGTACTTC. The rearrangement joins TRBV7-9 to TRBJ2-7, with 14 bases that match TRBD2. V trimming: 7 bases; J trimming: 6 bases; junction bases outside the gene matches: 8. CDR1 SEHNR and CDR2 FQNEAQ come from the germline V gene (reference sequence). The CDR3 runs 15 residues.

This sequence joins TRBV3-1 and TRBJ1-1; D gene uncertain. The germline gives CDR1 LGHDT, CDR2 YNNKEL (reference sequence). The CDR3 sequence is 15 residues long. The V end was cut by 0 bases, the J end by 6 bases, with 14 bases between. The CDR3: CASSQESEGAPEAFF. CDR3 nucleotide sequence: TGTGCCAGCAGCCAAGAGAGCGAGGGAGCACCTGAAGCTTTCTTT. Variable domain in full (rest from reference TRBV3-1 and TRBJ1-1): DTAVSQTPKYLVTQMGNDKSIKCEQNLGHDTMYWYKQDSKKFLKIMFSYNNKELIINETVPNRFSPKSPDKAHLNLHINSLELGDSAVYFCASSQESEGAPEAFFGQGTRLTVV.

The count of this clonotype is one. V usage is TRBV12-3 or TRBV12-4 and J usage is TRBJ2-5; TRBD1 agrees at 8 bases. After removal of 8 bases from V and 1 base from J, the junction contained 3 bases not matched to a gene. CDR3 length: 13 residues. The CDR3, as DNA: TGTGCCAGCCTGGGACAGGTCCAAGAGACCCAGTACTTC. Its translation is CASLGQVQETQYF.

Comment on this clonotype: One end of the junction is discordant with germline, which a read error may explain. V gene TRBV7-9 combines with J gene TRBJ1-1; the D gene is possibly TRBD1 (6 bases). This CDR3 contains 13 residues. The V gene's germline CDR1 is SEHNR and CDR2 FQNEAQ (reference sequence). The CDR3 DNA follows: TGTACCAGCAGCTCGGCGGACAGCCCTGAAGCTTTCTTT. It specifies CTSSSADSPEAFF.

J is TRBJ2-1 and V is TRBV9, with 9 bases aligning to TRBD2. Germline V gene data show CDR1 as SGDLS and CDR2 as YYNGEE. V lost 0 bases to trimming and J lost 5 bases; unmatched junction nucleotides: 3. This CDR3 has 15 amino acids. CDR3 protein: CASSVELAGHNEQFF. The CDR3, as DNA: TGTGCCAGCAGCGTAGAGCTAGCGGGACACAATGAGCAGTTCTTC.

This clonotype was seen only a few times. The chain links TRBV20-1 to TRBJ2-3, with 10 bases identical to TRBD2. The CDR3 spans 17 residues. After removal of 2 bases from V and 0 bases from J, the junction contained 8 bases not matched to a gene. From germline, CDR1 is DFQATT and CDR2 SNEGSKA (reference sequence). The CDR3 loop is CSARSEAGGFSTDTQYF. In nucleotides, the CDR3 is TGCAGTGCTAGATCTGAAGCGGGGGGGTTTAGCACAGATACGCAGTATTTT.

V usage is TRBV10-3 and J usage is TRBJ2-7; D is undetermined. This CDR3 has 14 residues. The ends were cut back, 3 bases at V and 7 bases at J, with 16 bases in the middle. CDR1 is ENHRY and CDR2 is SYGVKD in the germline V gene. The CDR3 DNA sequence: TGTGCCATCAGTGATTACAGAAAATACAATGAGCAGTACTTC. It codes for CAISDYRKYNEQYF.

The chain joins TRBV28 to TRBJ1-1; TRBD1 is a possible D gene (5 bases). V lost 5 bases to trimming and J lost 3 bases, with 10 bases between them. This CDR3 has 13 amino acids. Per the germline V gene, CDR1 is MDHEN and CDR2 is SYDVKM. In nucleotides, the CDR3 is TGTGCCAGCAGTCCCGGGACGCACACTGAAGCTTTCTTT. This encodes CASSPGTHTEAFF. Complete variable domain (other parts from reference TRBV28 and TRBJ1-1): DVKVTQSSRYLVKRTGEKVFLECVQDMDHENMFWYRQDPGLGLRLIYFSYDVKMKEKGDIPEGYSVSREKKERFSLILESASTNQTSMYLCASSPGTHTEAFFGQGTRLTVV.

The table lists this clonotype with a count of one. The chain combines TRBV27 with TRBJ2-7; no definite D call. The V end was cut by 3 bases, the J end by 3 bases, with 12 bases between. The CDR3 extends over 14 amino acids. Looked up from germline, CDR1 is MNHEY and CDR2 is SMNVEV (reference sequence). Written as DNA, the CDR3 is TGTGCCAGCAGTTTGGCTCGTTGGGGCTACGAGCAGTACTTC. It encodes CASSLARWGYEQYF.

The chain is built from TRBV27 and TRBJ1-1; 7 bases agree with TRBD1. The CDR3 is made up of 13 amino acids. Germline V CDR1 and CDR2: MNHEY, SMNVEV (reference sequence). Unmatched junction bases numbered 7, after V lost 6 bases and J lost 6 bases. CDR3 sequence: CASSEGAKAEAFF. The DNA for the CDR3 is TGTGCCAGCAGCGAGGGGGCGAAGGCTGAAGCTTTCTTT.

This clonotype was counted between two and nine times. The chain carries TRBV29-1 and TRBJ1-2; no clear D. The CDR3 is 12 amino acids. Trimming took off 4 bases at V and 3 bases at J, with 9 bases between the two ends. The germline gives CDR1 SQVTM, CDR2 ANQGSEA. The CDR3 region has the DNA TGCAGCGTTGCTCGTCAGGACTATGGCTACACCTTC. This encodes CSVARQDYGYTF.

V gene TRBV6-2 or TRBV6-3 combines with J gene TRBJ2-1; 7 nucleotides match TRBD2. This CDR3 region has 16 residues. The V gene's germline CDR1 is MNHEY and CDR2 SVGEGT. With V trimmed by 6 bases and J by 0 bases, 8 bases remained unmatched. The CDR3 DNA reads as TGTGCCAGCAGCTTCGGGGGGACGGGCTCCTACAATGAGCAGTTCTTC. It yields the protein CASSFGGTGSYNEQFF.

This clonotype has a handful of counts. The chain recombines TRBV7-9 with TRBJ1-1; D ambiguous. Looked up from germline, CDR1 is SEHNR and CDR2 is FQNEAQ (reference sequence). This CDR3 spans 15 amino acids. V was trimmed by 3 bases and J by 0 bases, leaving 11 bases between them. The CDR3 nucleotides read TGTGCCAGCAGCTTCCGTCAGTTCTTGAACACTGAAGCTTTCTTT. It encodes CASSFRQFLNTEAFF.